One and the same sample provided the 10 T cell receptor beta chains below, sequenced in a study of CD8+ T cells in alopecia areata (dated by TCRdb to the late 2010s). Cells from mouse cutaneous lymph nodes were pooled, stained for CD4, CD8alpha, NKG2D, NKG2ACE and other markers, and then sorted on a BD Influx. Libraries were made using the immunoSEQ multiplex PCR assay. RNA was extracted from all samples and reverse transcribed into cDNA, which served as template for TCR sequencing. TCRdb stores this immuneACCESS table with in-frame sequences only. Part of the clones is absent; in the studies checked, under half of the shortfall reflects unresolved V genes, and no reason is known for the rest. In this sample, approximately 300,000 clones appear, none counted once only. The top ten constitute approximately 1.2% of the sample. The specimen was CD4+ T cells sorted from a lymph node. Receptors were obtained from a C3H/HeJ mouse with alopecia areata. This strain is of MHC haplotype H2-k.

This clone was seen only a few times. All gene names here are mouse names. The CDR3 end lies 4 residues beyond the end of the read and is filled in from the germline J gene. The sample holds other DNA sequences that translate to the same CDR3. The chain joins TRBV19 to TRBJ2-5, with 10 nucleotides matching TRBD2. Germline CDR1 reads FNHDT; CDR2 reads SITEND (reference sequence). The CDR3 extends over 14 amino acids. With 5 bases clipped from V and 3 bases from J, the junction kept 3 bases outside the gene matches. The CDR3 DNA, read in part, is TGTGCCAGCAGCAGGGACTGGGGACAAGAC. Its translation is CASSRDWGQD. The CDR3 reads in full as CASSRDWGQDTQYF. The complete variable domain, with remaining parts taken from reference TRBV19 and TRBJ2-5, reads GGIITQTPKFLIGQEGQKLTLKCQQNFNHDTMYWYRQDSGKGLRLIYYSITENDLQKGDLSEGYDASREKKSSFSLTVTSAQKNEMAVFLCASSRDWGQDTQYFGPGTRLLVL.

This clone was observed a handful of times. Genes here carry mouse names. Within the sample, other DNA sequences also encode this same CDR3. The sequenced part of the CDR3 DNA is TGTGCCAGCAGTCGACAGGGGGCGGGAAACACA. Residues: CASSRQGAGNT. The CDR3 in its entirety is CASSRQGAGNTEVFF. The rearrangement uses TRBV19 and TRBJ1-1; the match to TRBD1 covers 10 bases. The read ends 4 residues shy of where the CDR3 ends; the end is completed using the germline J gene. CDR3 size: 15 residues. The V and J ends lost 4 bases and 1 base, in that order; junction bases with no gene match: 4. Germline V lookup: CDR1 FNHDT, CDR2 SITEND (reference sequence).

Details on this clone: Gene labels here are mouse ones. The read finishes 4 residues shy of the CDR3 end, and the germline J gene is used to complete it. This chain joins TRBV13-3 and TRBJ2-5; 7 bases are shared with TRBD1. V shed 6 bases and J 2 bases; nucleotides not matched to a gene: 6. The germline gives CDR1 NNHDY, CDR2 SYVADS. The CDR3 contains 14 residues. The sequenced part of the CDR3 DNA is TGTGCCAGCACCAGACAGGGAGGCCAAGAC. Amino acid sequence: CASTRQGGQD. The whole CDR3 protein is CASTRQGGQDTQYF.

Many counts were recorded for this clone. Here the gene names and germline are mouse. The read falls 4 residues short of the CDR3 end, and the missing part is taken from the germline J gene. This chain connects TRBV17 to TRBJ2-1; tentatively, D is TRBD1 (7 bases). Trimming took off 4 bases at V and 3 bases at J, with 10 bases between the two ends. Germline CDR1 reads MNHDT; CDR2 reads YYDKIL. The CDR3 runs 14 residues. The CDR3 bases that were read are TGTGCTAGCAGTAAGGGGGCCCCCTATGCT. Residues: CASSKGAPYA. The whole CDR3 reads CASSKGAPYAEQFF.

Points on this clone: Gene names and germline refer to mouse. Coverage ceases 4 residues before the CDR3 finishes, and the germline J gene fills in the end. V is TRBV13-1 and J is TRBJ2-2; 8 nucleotides agree with TRBD2. This CDR3 has 14 residues. J gave up 6 bases and V 2 bases, and 3 bases lay outside the gene matches. The germline gives CDR1 NSHNY, CDR2 SYGAGN. The sequenced part of the CDR3 DNA is TGTGCCAGCAGTGAAACTGGGGGACCCGGG. Residues: CASSETGGPG. The CDR3 reads in full as CASSETGGPGQLYF.

A note on this clone: Gene names denote mouse genes. The CDR3 goes on 4 residues after the read ends, and that part is filled in from the germline J gene. The V gene is TRBV13-1, the J gene TRBJ2-5, with a tentative D call TRBD2 (6 bases). Germline CDR1 and CDR2: NSHNY and SYGAGN. This CDR3 is built from 13 residues. Trimming left V 4 bases short and J 3 bases short, with 9 bases between. The part of the CDR3 DNA that was read is TGTGCCAGCAGTCCTGGGGAACAAGAC. The encoded protein is CASSPGEQD. From start to end, the CDR3 is CASSPGEQDTQYF.

Note on this clone: Gene names follow the mouse nomenclature. The DNA ends 4 residues before the CDR3 does, and the rest of the CDR3 is filled in from the germline J gene. The chain carries TRBV13-2 and TRBJ2-1; D is uncertain. Trimming stripped 2 bases from V and 0 bases from J, with 9 bases between. Germline assignment: CDR1 NNHNN and CDR2 SYGAGS (reference sequence). The CDR3 length is 15 residues. The CDR3 bases that were read are TGTGCCAGCGGTGAACCTGACTCTAACTATGCT. It is translated as CASGEPDSNYA. The whole CDR3 reads CASGEPDSNYAEQFF.

Concerning this clone: Gene names and germline match the mouse. The read ends 4 residues shy of where the CDR3 ends; the end is completed using the germline J gene. V and J are TRBV31 and TRBJ1-2, with D possibly matching TRBD1 (6 bases). CDR1 is GKSSPN and CDR2 is SITVG in the germline V gene. V dropped 1 base and J dropped 1 base, with 10 bases sitting between them. The CDR3 spans 14 residues. Here the CDR3 reads CAWSPGTINSDYTF. CDR3 DNA, as far as it was read: TGTGCCTGGAGTCCCGGGACAATAAACTCC.

A note on this clone: Gene names are mouse gene names. The read comes to an end 4 residues before the CDR3 does, leaving the germline J gene to fill in the end. Other DNA sequences from this sample encode an identical CDR3 as well. This chain links TRBV5 with TRBJ2-7; TRBD2 agrees at 11 bases. V shed 1 base and J 3 bases; nucleotides not matched to a gene: 2. The CDR3 covers 15 residues. Germline V gene lookup returns CDR1 LGHNA and CDR2 YNLKQL (reference sequence). Incomplete CDR3 DNA: TGTGCCAGCAGCCAAGCGGGGACTGGGGGCTAT. Protein sequence: CASSQAGTGGY. The full-length CDR3 reads as CASSQAGTGGYEQYF.

On this clone: The genes are named according to mouse. The CDR3 end lies 4 residues beyond the end of the read and is filled in from the germline J gene. The chain couples TRBV19 to TRBJ2-1, with 10 bases fitting TRBD2. This CDR3 region has 14 residues. Germline values: CDR1 FNHDT, CDR2 SITEND (reference sequence). V gave up 4 bases and J gave up 6 bases; unmatched junction bases: 4. CDR3 protein: CASSAGGARAEQFF. Incomplete CDR3 DNA: TGTGCCAGCAGTGCTGGGGGGGCGCGTGCT.